The clone carrying this T cell receptor (beta chain) was seen repeatedly, ten times or more. Its antigen is not known. The data belong to a study of T cells in Graves' hyperthyroidism and ophthalmopathy. The length of the CDR3 is 18 residues. The V segment lost 4 bases and the J segment 10 bases; nucleotides outside the gene matches: 18. RNA transcripts served as the template for amplifying TCR beta CDR3 regions. When the TCR CDR3 underwent first-round RT-PCR, the HTBI primer set was used. TCRdb passed the multiplex PCR reads through MiXCR, listing each CDR3 protein once. The sample consists of some 700,000 distinct CDR3 sequences, roughly a sixth of them appearing once. Study-wide findings and caveats: Appearing also in blood were most of the thyroid clonotypes expanded above 0.001.

The chain couples TRBV12-3 or TRBV12-4 to TRBJ2-1, with 11 positions matching TRBD2. Specimen: blood. The sequence was obtained from a man aged 50-60 years with Graves' hyperthyroidism. CDR3 amino acids: CASSSWGLAESTDWEQFF. CDR3 DNA: TGTGCCAGCAGTTCCTGGGGACTAGCGGAGTCTACCGATTGGGAGCAGTTCTTC.